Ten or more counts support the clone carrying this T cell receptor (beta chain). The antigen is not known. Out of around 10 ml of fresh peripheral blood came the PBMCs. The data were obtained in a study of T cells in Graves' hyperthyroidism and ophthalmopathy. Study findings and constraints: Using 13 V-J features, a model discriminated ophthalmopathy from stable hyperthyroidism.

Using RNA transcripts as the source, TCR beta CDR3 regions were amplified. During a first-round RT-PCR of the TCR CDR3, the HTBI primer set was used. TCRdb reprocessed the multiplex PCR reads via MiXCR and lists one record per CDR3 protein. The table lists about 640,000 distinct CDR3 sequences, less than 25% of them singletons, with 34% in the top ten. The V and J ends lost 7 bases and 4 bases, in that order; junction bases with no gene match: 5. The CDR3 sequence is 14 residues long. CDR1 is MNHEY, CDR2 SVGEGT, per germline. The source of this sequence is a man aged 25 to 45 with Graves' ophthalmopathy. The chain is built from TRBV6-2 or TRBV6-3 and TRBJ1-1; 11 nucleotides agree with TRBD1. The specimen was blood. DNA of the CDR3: TGTGCCAGCAAGAGTGGACAGGGGGCCACTGAAGCTTTCTTT. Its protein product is CASKSGQGATEAFF.